This is a list of T cell receptor beta chains from one sample in a study of OX40 agonist ivuxolimab in advanced cancers. Measured with immunoSEQ multiplex PCR; TCRdb has only the in-frame clones, and not every one. The sample holds about 26,000 clones, around 83% seen once. This material consisted of CD4+ or CD8+ T cells sorted from blood, taken in a trial of the OX40 agonist ivuxolimab. The receptors come from an adult with an advanced solid tumor such as melanoma, head and neck, liver or kidney cancer. The CDR3 runs from the conserved cysteine through the conserved F or W. The D gene is left open where the match is weak. Not all rows give a size; the values are once, few, many and, for expanded clones, a class.

v_gene: TRBV6-1
d_gene: -
abundance: -
j_gene: TRBJ2-7
CDR3nt: TGTGCCAGCAGTATAAACACAGTCAACGAGCAGTACTTC
CDR3aa: CASSINTVNEQYF

v_gene: TRBV7-9
d_gene: -
abundance: -
j_gene: TRBJ2-7
CDR3nt: TGTGCCAGCAGCTCGTCGGGGCTCGAGCAGTACTTC
CDR3aa: CASSSSGLEQYF

v_gene: TRBV9
d_gene: -
abundance: -
j_gene: TRBJ2-7
CDR3nt: TGTGCCAGCAGCGTAGTATCGGGATTGGCAGGCGAGCAGTACTTC
CDR3aa: CASSVVSGLAGEQYF

v_gene: TRBV7-1
d_gene: -
abundance: -
j_gene: TRBJ1-3
CDR3nt: TGTGCCAGCAGCTCTTTTACAGGGAGGACTGGAAACACCATATATTTT
CDR3aa: CASSSFTGRTGNTIYF

v_gene: TRBV7-1
d_gene: -
abundance: once
j_gene: TRBJ1-5
CDR3nt: TGTGCCAGCAGCTTAGGGGCCCATAGCAATCAGCCCCAGCATTTT
CDR3aa: CASSLGAHSNQPQHF

v_gene: TRBV28
d_gene: -
abundance: -
j_gene: TRBJ1-2
CDR3nt: TGTGCCAGCAGTCCAACGGGACTTACAGGCTACACCTTC
CDR3aa: CASSPTGLTGYTF

v_gene: TRBV13
d_gene: TRBD1
abundance: -
j_gene: TRBJ2-1
CDR3nt: TGTGCCAGCAGCTCGGACCCAAGGGACAGGGAAATTGATGAGCAGTTCTTC
CDR3aa: CASSSDPRDREIDEQFF

v_gene: TRBV6-5
d_gene: -
abundance: -
j_gene: TRBJ1-1
CDR3nt: TGTGCCAGCACTACAGGGCGCACTGAAGCTTTCTTT
CDR3aa: CASTTGRTEAFF

v_gene: TRBV4-1
d_gene: -
abundance: -
j_gene: TRBJ1-2
CDR3nt: TGCGCCAGCAGCCAAGATCCAGGGACCTATGGCTACACCTTC
CDR3aa: CASSQDPGTYGYTF

v_gene: TRBV29-1
d_gene: TRBD2
abundance: -
j_gene: TRBJ2-2
CDR3nt: TGCAGCGTGACTAGCGCCGGGGAGCTGTTTTTT
CDR3aa: CSVTSAGELFF

v_gene: TRBV9
d_gene: -
abundance: once
j_gene: TRBJ2-7
CDR3nt: TGTGCCAGCAGCGTAGGGGGCACCTACGAGCAGTACTTC
CDR3aa: CASSVGGTYEQYF